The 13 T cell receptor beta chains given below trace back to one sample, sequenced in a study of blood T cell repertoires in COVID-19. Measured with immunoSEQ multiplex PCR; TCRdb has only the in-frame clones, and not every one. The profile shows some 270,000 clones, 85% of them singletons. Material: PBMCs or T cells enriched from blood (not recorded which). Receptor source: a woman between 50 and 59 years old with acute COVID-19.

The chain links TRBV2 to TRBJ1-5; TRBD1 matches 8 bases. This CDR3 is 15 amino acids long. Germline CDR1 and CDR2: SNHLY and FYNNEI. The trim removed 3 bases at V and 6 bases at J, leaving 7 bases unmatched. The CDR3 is CASSEQGAVSQPQHF. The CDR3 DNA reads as TGTGCCAGCAGTGAGCAGGGGGCGGTTAGTCAGCCCCAGCATTTT.

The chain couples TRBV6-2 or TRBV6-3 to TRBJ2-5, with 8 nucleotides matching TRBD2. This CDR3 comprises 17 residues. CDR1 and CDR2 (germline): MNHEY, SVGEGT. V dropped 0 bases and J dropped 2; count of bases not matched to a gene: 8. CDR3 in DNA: TGTGCCAGCAGTTACTCTGAGTCGGCGGGGGGACAAGAGACCCAGTACTTC. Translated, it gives CASSYSESAGGQETQYF.

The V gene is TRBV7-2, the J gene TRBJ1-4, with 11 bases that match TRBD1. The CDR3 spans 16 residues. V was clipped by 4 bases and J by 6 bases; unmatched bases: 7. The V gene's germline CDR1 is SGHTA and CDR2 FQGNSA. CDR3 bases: TGTGCCAGCAGCTGGAGGGACAGGGGGACGGATGAAAAACTGTTTTTT. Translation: CASSWRDRGTDEKLFF.

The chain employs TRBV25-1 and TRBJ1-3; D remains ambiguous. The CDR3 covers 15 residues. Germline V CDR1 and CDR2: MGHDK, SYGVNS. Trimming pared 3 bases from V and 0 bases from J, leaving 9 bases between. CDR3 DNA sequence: TGTGCCAGCAGTGACGCCTATTTCTCTGGAAACACCATATATTTT. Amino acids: CASSDAYFSGNTIYF.

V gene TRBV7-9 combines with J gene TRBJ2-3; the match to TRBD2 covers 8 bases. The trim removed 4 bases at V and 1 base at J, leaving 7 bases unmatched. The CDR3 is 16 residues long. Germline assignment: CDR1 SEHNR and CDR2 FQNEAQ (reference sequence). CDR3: CASSSTAGGRTDTQYF. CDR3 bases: TGTGCCAGCAGCTCTACCGCGGGGGGCCGCACAGATACGCAGTATTTT.

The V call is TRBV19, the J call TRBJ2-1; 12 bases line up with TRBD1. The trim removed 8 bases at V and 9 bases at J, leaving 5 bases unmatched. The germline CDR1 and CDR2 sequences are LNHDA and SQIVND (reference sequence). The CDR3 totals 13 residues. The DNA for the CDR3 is TGTGCCAGTTCGGGACAGGGGGCCGGTGAGCAGTTCTTC. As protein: CASSGQGAGEQFF.

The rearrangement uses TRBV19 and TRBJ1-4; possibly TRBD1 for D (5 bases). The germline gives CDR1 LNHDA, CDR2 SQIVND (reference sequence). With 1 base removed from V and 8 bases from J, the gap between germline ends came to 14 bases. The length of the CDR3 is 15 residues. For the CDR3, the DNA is TGTGCCAGTAGTATAGGGGGTTCTTGGGGCGAAAAACTGTTTTTT. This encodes CASSIGGSWGEKLFF.

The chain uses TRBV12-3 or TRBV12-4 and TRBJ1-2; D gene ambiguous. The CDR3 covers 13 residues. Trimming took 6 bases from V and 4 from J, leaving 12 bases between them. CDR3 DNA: TGTGCCAGCAGCCCATCAGGTCCCTATGGCTACACCTTC. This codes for CASSPSGPYGYTF.

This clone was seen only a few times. CDR3 in amino acids: CASSLGDRLSTYEQYF. In DNA, the CDR3 is TGTGCCAGCAGCTTAGGGGACAGACTATCCACCTACGAGCAGTACTTC. V is TRBV13 and J is TRBJ2-7; D is possibly TRBD1 (6 bases). Per germline, CDR1 PRHDT and CDR2 FYEKMQ (reference sequence). Between the trimmed V and J ends, which lost 0 bases and 2 bases, there was a span of 14 bases. This CDR3 comprises 16 residues.

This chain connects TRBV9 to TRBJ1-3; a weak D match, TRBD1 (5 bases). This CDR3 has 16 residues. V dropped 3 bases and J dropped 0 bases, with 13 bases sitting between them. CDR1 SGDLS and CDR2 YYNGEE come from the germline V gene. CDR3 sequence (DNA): TGTGCCAGCAGCGGGAGGGGATCGGACTCTGGAAACACCATATATTTT. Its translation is CASSGRGSDSGNTIYF.

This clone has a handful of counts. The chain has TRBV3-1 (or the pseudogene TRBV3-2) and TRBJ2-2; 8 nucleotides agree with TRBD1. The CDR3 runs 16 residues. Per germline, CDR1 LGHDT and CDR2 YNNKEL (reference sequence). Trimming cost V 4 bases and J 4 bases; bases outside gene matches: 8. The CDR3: CASSPFLTGVTGELFF. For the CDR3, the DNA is TGTGCCAGCAGCCCATTCCTGACAGGGGTCACCGGGGAGCTGTTTTTT.

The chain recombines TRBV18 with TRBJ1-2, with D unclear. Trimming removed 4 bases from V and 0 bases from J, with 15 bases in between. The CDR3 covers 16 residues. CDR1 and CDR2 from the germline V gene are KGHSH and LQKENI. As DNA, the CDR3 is TGTGCCAGCTCACATGCTAGGACTTTAGCTAACTATGGCTACACCTTC. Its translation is CASSHARTLANYGYTF.

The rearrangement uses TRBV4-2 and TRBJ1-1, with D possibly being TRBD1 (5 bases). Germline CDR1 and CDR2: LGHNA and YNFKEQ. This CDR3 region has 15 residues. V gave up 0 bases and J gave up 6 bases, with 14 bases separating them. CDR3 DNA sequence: TGTGCCAGCAGCCAAGAAGGTGGTCGGGGGTCTGAAGCTTTCTTT. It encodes CASSQEGGRGSEAFF.